A selection of T cell receptor beta chains follows, all from one sample in a study of circulating and synovial CD4+ cells in juvenile arthritis. TCRdb keeps only in-frame clones here, not all; method: immunoSEQ multiplex PCR. Of fewer than 40,000 clones listed, 95% were seen once; the top ten hold about 0.19%. The specimen was CD4+ T cells from blood. These receptor sequences come from a human donor with juvenile idiopathic arthritis. Each CDR3 is given with its conserved first and last residue. D genes are given only for firm matches. Some rows mark clone size as missing; the rest say once, few, many or name a class of expanded clone.

v_call clone_size d_call cdr3_aa
TRBV7-3 - TRBD2 CASSRQPGGNTDTQYF
TRBV5-1 few TRBD1 CASSLAGQGYGNTIYF
TRBV5-4 - - CASSDSVFAHEQYF
TRBV6-4 once TRBD2 CASSSLTGGSPNEQFF
TRBV4-1 - - CASSQEGQGSNQPQHF
TRBV2 - TRBD1 CASSPGQGAYEQYF
TRBV5-1 - - CASSGAKDTEAFF
TRBV28 - - CASSLWSVYSNQPQHF
TRBV29-1 - - CSVGAGNTEAFF
TRBV29-1 - TRBD2 CSVDSLAAYNEQFF
TRBV2 - TRBD2 CASSVGLAGYF
TRBV6-5 - TRBD1 CATLDRVAYEQFF
TRBV7-9 - TRBD1 CASRMTGAEGYTF
TRBV29-1 once - CSVGQPNTEAFF
TRBV2 - - CASSSLKQGSTNVLTF
TRBV15 - - CATSREGAGVAEQYF
TRBV9 - TRBD1 CASSGRTGIYGYTF
TRBV6-1 - TRBD1 CAGSVGTGGNEQFF
TRBV21-1 - - CASSKVCRGRYTF
TRBV30 - - CAWSGNGNQPQHF
TRBV2 - - CASRKDIYEQYF
TRBV7-3 - - CASSIDRSPYNEQFF
TRBV5-1 once - CARHLPGDHYEQYF
TRBV6-6 - TRBD1 CASSQLRDSNEKLFF
TRBV7-2 - - CASSLGASGTDTQYF
TRBV6-5 once - CASSKGTRGQETQYF
TRBV11-1 - TRBD1 CASSPTLTGLYEQYF
TRBV11-1 - - CASSQGLGGELFF
TRBV5-1 - - CASSQGGGQKLFF
TRBV10-2 - - CASSARGPRWTEAFF
TRBV7-3 - TRBD1 CASSLNRGNGNTIYF
TRBV19 - TRBD1 CASSPRDRVGAEAFF
TRBV18 - - CASSPMVQGPGYTF
TRBV2 - - CASRVAQGTYEQYF
TRBV11-1 - TRBD2 CASSFGSGSGATDTQYF